The rows below give T cell receptor beta chains drawn from one sample of a study of OX40 agonist ivuxolimab in advanced cancers. The data were produced by immunoSEQ multiplex PCR, yet TCRdb's version contains in-frame clones alone and is incomplete. The repertoire consists of 73,000 or so clones, with about 86% occurring once and the leading ten covering around 2.3%. The sample here was CD4+ or CD8+ T cells sorted from blood, taken in a trial of the OX40 agonist ivuxolimab. All receptors derive from an adult with an advanced solid tumor such as melanoma, head and neck, liver or kidney cancer. The conserved cysteine and the conserved F or W are not part of the CDR3 here. Fields, in order: D gene, V gene, CDR3 protein. The D gene is left open where the match is weak.

d_call: NA
v_call: TRBV11-2
cdr3_aa: ASSSGSSTDTQY

d_call: TRBD2
v_call: TRBV7-2
cdr3_aa: ASSLTSGTALF

d_call: TRBD1
v_call: TRBV19
cdr3_aa: ASSPQTGGSEKLF

d_call: TRBD2
v_call: TRBV6-5
cdr3_aa: ASRSRGLAKNEQF

d_call: NA
v_call: TRBV5-4
cdr3_aa: ASSLIELNTEAF

d_call: NA
v_call: TRBV5-4
cdr3_aa: ASSLDGTGYEQY

d_call: NA
v_call: TRBV11-2
cdr3_aa: AMPTTVNTEAF

d_call: NA
v_call: TRBV4-1
cdr3_aa: ASSTRGLGDTQY

d_call: NA
v_call: TRBV7-6
cdr3_aa: ASSLQENTEAF

d_call: NA
v_call: TRBV5-1
cdr3_aa: ASSPSAGYEQY

d_call: NA
v_call: TRBV6-5
cdr3_aa: ASSELASGGYT

d_call: NA
v_call: TRBV6-4
cdr3_aa: ASSENTGELF

d_call: NA
v_call: TRBV2
cdr3_aa: ASSEGRPGGT

d_call: TRBD2
v_call: TRBV18
cdr3_aa: ASSSLTGTIITSGHEQY

d_call: NA
v_call: TRBV7-8
cdr3_aa: ASSLVYSAETQY

d_call: NA
v_call: TRBV18
cdr3_aa: ASSPDVLSNYGYT

d_call: NA
v_call: TRBV7-3
cdr3_aa: ASSLMGRGETQY

d_call: TRBD2
v_call: TRBV5-8
cdr3_aa: ASAPGLYYNEQF

d_call: NA
v_call: TRBV5-6
cdr3_aa: ASSFKAGNSPLH

d_call: NA
v_call: TRBV14
cdr3_aa: ASSLRTREYEQY

d_call: NA
v_call: TRBV4-3
cdr3_aa: ASSQDPGSGQPQH

d_call: NA
v_call: TRBV4-1
cdr3_aa: ASSRGPNTDTQY

d_call: NA
v_call: TRBV30
cdr3_aa: AWGPGSNAYNSPLH

d_call: NA
v_call: TRBV19
cdr3_aa: ASTRDFQGNTIY

d_call: TRBD1
v_call: TRBV27
cdr3_aa: ASRDRGDTQY

d_call: NA
v_call: TRBV4-2
cdr3_aa: ASSQDGTVSYEQY

d_call: NA
v_call: TRBV6-5
cdr3_aa: ASGRDSNEQF

d_call: NA
v_call: TRBV2
cdr3_aa: ATSYGSYYGYT

d_call: NA
v_call: TRBV7-6
cdr3_aa: ASSLSTDTQY

d_call: NA
v_call: TRBV18
cdr3_aa: ASSLAPPVQSSYEQY

d_call: TRBD1
v_call: TRBV19
cdr3_aa: ASSRGPQGPNEQF

d_call: NA
v_call: TRBV7-3
cdr3_aa: ASSPDRGNTEAF

d_call: NA
v_call: TRBV7-8
cdr3_aa: ASNYMAGFEQF

d_call: NA
v_call: TRBV5-1
cdr3_aa: ASKQAGFSTTGTYNEQF

d_call: TRBD2
v_call: TRBV7-3
cdr3_aa: ASSLRPSGRADYNEQF

d_call: NA
v_call: TRBV9
cdr3_aa: ASSVALNFGGTDTQY

d_call: NA
v_call: TRBV18
cdr3_aa: ASSPGAGNQPQH

d_call: NA
v_call: TRBV4-1
cdr3_aa: ASSHANTEAF

d_call: TRBD1
v_call: TRBV4-2
cdr3_aa: ASSQEWGQRGEGYT

d_call: NA
v_call: TRBV4-3
cdr3_aa: ASGYRENEKLF

d_call: NA
v_call: TRBV4-2
cdr3_aa: ASSQAGDLDYGYT

d_call: NA
v_call: TRBV11-2
cdr3_aa: ASSSSRETQY

d_call: NA
v_call: TRBV12-5
cdr3_aa: ASGSTGTQY

d_call: TRBD2
v_call: TRBV7-2
cdr3_aa: ASSLLAGLATDTQY

d_call: TRBD2
v_call: TRBV11-2
cdr3_aa: ASSPWTSGGMRETQY

d_call: NA
v_call: TRBV9
cdr3_aa: ASSVLDTHSGNTIY

d_call: NA
v_call: TRBV18
cdr3_aa: ASSPRRGDGTEAF

d_call: NA
v_call: TRBV5-6
cdr3_aa: ASSSGGAIYGYT

d_call: TRBD1
v_call: TRBV29-1
cdr3_aa: SPQGNSPLH

d_call: NA
v_call: TRBV18
cdr3_aa: ASSPRVPQETQY